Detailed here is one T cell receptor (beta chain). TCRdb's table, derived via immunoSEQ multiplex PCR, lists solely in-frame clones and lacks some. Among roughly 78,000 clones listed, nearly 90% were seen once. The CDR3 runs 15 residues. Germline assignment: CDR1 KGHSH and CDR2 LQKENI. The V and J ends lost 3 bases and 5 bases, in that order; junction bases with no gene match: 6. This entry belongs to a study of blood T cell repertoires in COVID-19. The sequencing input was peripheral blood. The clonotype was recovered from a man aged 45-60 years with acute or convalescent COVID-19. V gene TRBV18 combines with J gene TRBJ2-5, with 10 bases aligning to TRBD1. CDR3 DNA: TGTGCCAGCTCACCTCAGACAGGGGGCATGGAGACCCAGTACTTC. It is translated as CASSPQTGGMETQYF.